The rows below give T cell receptor beta chains drawn from one sample of a study of T cell responses to AZD1222 COVID-19 vaccine. TCRdb's table, derived via immunoSEQ multiplex PCR, lists solely in-frame clones and lacks some. The profile shows 140,000 or so clones, 85% to 90% of them singletons. The material sequenced was peripheral blood, taken on day 0 of AZD1222 vaccination. The receptors originated from an adult in good health. The CDR3 runs from the conserved cysteine through the conserved F or W. The D gene is left open where the match is weak. Only part of the rows carry a size: once, few, many, or a class if the clone is expanded.

V	J	D	size	DNA	CDR3
TRBV9	TRBJ1-2	NA	NA	TGTGCCAGCAGTAATTGGCCCGGCTATGGCTACACCTTC	CASSNWPGYGYTF
TRBV9	TRBJ1-4	TRBD1	once	TGTGCCAGCAGCGGGCGACAGGGGGACGAGGGTGAAAAACTGTTTTTT	CASSGRQGDEGEKLFF
TRBV5-6	TRBJ2-2	TRBD2	NA	TGTGCCAGCCGACTAGCGGGGTTGACCGGGGAGCTGTTTTTT	CASRLAGLTGELFF
TRBV6-5	TRBJ1-3	NA	NA	TGTGCCAGCAGTCTTATGGGGACCGGTAGAAACACCATATATTTT	CASSLMGTGRNTIYF
TRBV15	TRBJ2-5	TRBD2	NA	TGTGCCACCAGCAGAGAGTTATTAGCGGGAGAACAAGAGACCCAGTACTTC	CATSRELLAGEQETQYF
TRBV20-1	TRBJ2-7	TRBD2	NA	TGCAGTGCTAGTCGGTGGCGGGGGGTCAACGAGCAGTACTTC	CSASRWRGVNEQYF
TRBV2	TRBJ1-5	NA	NA	TGTGCCAGCAGTGAAAATGCAGGCGCCAGGCAGCCCCAGCATTTT	CASSENAGARQPQHF
TRBV5-3	TRBJ2-2	TRBD2	NA	TGTGCCAGAAGCTTGGATCTGCGGACTAGCGGGAGCGAAGAAGTCACCGGGGAGCTGTTTTTT	CARSLDLRTSGSEEVTGELFF
TRBV6-1	TRBJ2-4	NA	NA	TGTGCCAGCAGTGAAGCCACGGGAAACATTCAGTACTTC	CASSEATGNIQYF
TRBV7-9	TRBJ1-1	TRBD1	NA	TGTGCCAGCAGCTTACAGGGGGGCCTGGAGGAAGCTTTCTTT	CASSLQGGLEEAFF
TRBV10-1	TRBJ2-7	NA	NA	TGCGCCAGCAGCGTCCAGGGAAACTACGTTTACGAGCAGTACTTC	CASSVQGNYVYEQYF
TRBV30	TRBJ1-1	NA	NA	TGTGCCTGGAGTGTAGGGCTTTATGAAGCTTTCTTT	CAWSVGLYEAFF
TRBV5-1	TRBJ2-1	TRBD2	NA	TGCGCCAGCAGCTTGGGGGTTAGCGGGAGGGGTGAGCAGTTCTTC	CASSLGVSGRGEQFF
TRBV18	TRBJ2-1	NA	NA	TGTGCCAGCTCACGGGCCCAGGTGAGGAGCTCCTACAATGAGCAGTTCTTC	CASSRAQVRSSYNEQFF
TRBV9	TRBJ2-7	TRBD1	once	TGTGCCAGCAGCGACCCGACAGGGTCGAACTACGAGCAGTACTTC	CASSDPTGSNYEQYF
TRBV6-1	TRBJ1-3	NA	NA	TGTGCCAGCAGTGAATATTGGCAGGCCTCTGGAAACACCATATATTTT	CASSEYWQASGNTIYF
TRBV30	TRBJ1-2	NA	NA	TGTGCCTCCGAGCCCGAACCAGGGTGGGGTGGCTACACCTTC	CASEPEPGWGGYTF